The 2 T cell receptor beta chains below all came from one sample that was sequenced in a study of T-cell memory formation after mild COVID-19. Using its own MiXCR run on the 5' RACE reads, TCRdb lists one record per CDR3 protein. The sample shows 400,000 to 450,000 distinct CDR3 sequences, more than 15% of them seen only once. Sequences were obtained from PBMCs or a T cell subset sorted from them (not recorded which). These receptors came from a man in his late teens or twenties who had mild COVID-19 (a few samples of this study predate the infection). Cell type and time point are not known.

The V and J genes are TRBV7-2 and TRBJ1-6, with 11 bases fitting TRBD1. Germline V lookup: CDR1 SGHTA, CDR2 FQGNSA. The J segment lost 9 bases and the V segment lost 3 bases, leaving 4 bases of the junction unmatched. The CDR3 is 15 residues long. The DNA for the CDR3 is TGTGCCAGCAGCTTCCGTGGGACAGGGGGTTCACCCCTCCACTTT. Protein sequence: CASSFRGTGGSPLHF.

This clonotype was seen a handful of times. The CDR3 region is CASRYVDRAPTGELFF. CDR3 coding DNA: TGTGCCAGCAGATATGTTGACAGGGCTCCCACCGGGGAGCTGTTTTTT. The rearrangement links TRBV6-2 or TRBV6-3 to TRBJ2-2; TRBD1 matches at 7 bases. The CDR3 extends over 16 amino acids. V lost 6 bases, J lost 4 bases, and 11 bases stayed unmatched. Germline CDR1 reads MNHEY; CDR2 reads SVGEGT.